This T cell receptor (beta chain) was captured in a study of shared clonotypes between healthy human individuals. In the case of this clone: Antigen specificity is unknown.

Source study methods: Because ImmunoSEQ provided only junction sequences with no quality scores, the filtering differed. The protocol was immunoSEQ multiplex PCR, while the TCRdb copy is restricted to in-frame clones and leaves out a portion. V, J and clone size derive from that table, while D and trimming were established from the DNA sequence. The sample yields fewer than 200,000 clones, approximately 62% seen once. This CDR3 is built from 15 residues. Trimming shortened V by 5 bases and J by 0 bases, and 11 bases separated the two germline ends. The germline CDR1 and CDR2 sequences are SNHLY and FYNNEI. Study-level results: Naive CD4 clonotypes overlapped across several donors at about 5.2%. Relative to memory subsets, naive subsets generally showed larger estimated richness. Limited genetic and exposure-history diversity came from having few donors.

This rearrangement joins TRBV2 to TRBJ2-4; no reliable D call. This receptor was identified in a man in his thirties or forties in good health. Source material: memory CD4+ T cells sorted from blood. Subset described: CD45RA-negative fraction. The CDR3 loop is CASSPDSLAKNIQYF. The CDR3 region has the DNA TGTGCCAGCAGTCCGGATTCATTAGCCAAAAACATTCAGTACTTC.